This entry lists 26 T cell receptor beta chains sequenced from one sample in a study of cytomegalovirus exposure and HLA in healthy donors. The PCR contained 60 Vbeta and 13 Jbeta primers. Only in-frame clones appear in the TCRdb table, and some are missing; sequencing was by immunoSEQ multiplex PCR. Of 130,000 to 150,000 clones detected, roughly three quarters appear once; the ten largest clones hold over 2.5%. Sequencing used PBMCs. These TCRs come from a female donor in good health and CMV-seronegative.

The chain carries TRBV28 and TRBJ2-5, with D unresolved. The CDR3 runs to 13 residues. Between the trimmed V and J ends, which lost 5 bases and 4 bases, there was a span of 11 bases. Germline CDR1 reads MDHEN; CDR2 reads SYDVKM. The CDR3: CASSPRLRETQYF. CDR3 bases: TGTGCCAGCAGTCCCCGACTGAGAGAGACCCAGTACTTC. The whole variable domain, filled in from reference TRBV28 and TRBJ2-5, reads DVKVTQSSRYLVKRTGEKVFLECVQDMDHENMFWYRQDPGLGLRLIYFSYDVKMKEKGDIPEGYSVSREKKERFSLILESASTNQTSMYLCASSPRLRETQYFGPGTRLLVL.

CDR3 region: CASSKLPPYEQYF. The CDR3 DNA is TGTGCCAGTAGTAAACTACCCCCTTACGAGCAGTACTTC. The chain links TRBV28 to TRBJ2-7; D not certain. With 9 bases removed from V and 4 bases from J, the gap between germline ends came to 16 bases. CDR1 is MDHEN and CDR2 is SYDVKM in the germline V gene. This CDR3 has 13 amino acids.

The rearrangement joins TRBV7-9 to TRBJ2-1; D gene unclear. The CDR3 totals 14 residues. Germline-derived CDR1 and CDR2 are SEHNR and FQNEAQ (reference sequence). The V gene lost 2 bases and the J gene lost 5 bases, with 10 bases spanning the gap. Here the CDR3 DNA reads TGTGCCAGCAGCTTATCCCTCAGAAACAATGAGCAGTTCTTC. Residues: CASSLSLRNNEQFF.

This chain uses TRBV6-5 with TRBJ1-1; D possibly corresponds to TRBD1 (5 bases). This CDR3 has 12 residues. Germline V gives CDR1 MNHEY, CDR2 SVGAGI. Trimming took off 6 bases at V and 4 bases at J, with 9 bases between the two ends. The CDR3 here is CASRGPGTEAFF. As DNA, the CDR3 is TGTGCCAGCAGGGGGCCAGGCACTGAAGCTTTCTTT.

The CDR3 loop is CASSSSGGLNTGELFF. The CDR3 region has the DNA TGTGCCAGCAGCTCCAGCGGGGGCCTTAACACCGGGGAGCTGTTTTTT. The chain has TRBV9 and TRBJ2-2; 8 nucleotides agree with TRBD2. Germline CDR1 reads SGDLS; CDR2 reads YYNGEE. With 4 bases clipped from V and 2 bases from J, the junction kept 7 bases outside the gene matches. There are 16 residues in the CDR3.

V and J are TRBV27 and TRBJ2-3, with 7 bases matching TRBD2. Germline V gene sequence: CDR1 MNHEY, CDR2 SMNVEV (reference sequence). V dropped 5 bases and J dropped 1; count of bases not matched to a gene: 6. The CDR3 runs to 15 residues. DNA of the CDR3: TGTGCCAGCAGTGGAATGGCGGGGGGCACAGATACGCAGTATTTT. It yields the protein CASSGMAGGTDTQYF.

With respect to this clone: The conserved closing phenylalanine or tryptophan is absent in this CDR3, likely reflecting a read error. It is unclear where the CDR3 begins or ends on the DNA, so no DNA is shown, and the CDR3 is as TCRdb lists it. This chain connects TRBV6-4 to TRBJ1-1; the DNA was not used to check the table's D call, TRBD1. The germline CDR1 and CDR2 sequences are MRHNA and SNTAGT. The CDR3 has 15 residues if both end residues are counted. The CDR3 sequence is CASRFRQISRWTPRS.

J is TRBJ2-5 and V is TRBV9; 7 bases are shared with TRBD1. The ends lost 4 bases at V and 5 bases at J; junction bases unmatched: 8. This CDR3 has 14 amino acids. From germline, CDR1 is SGDLS and CDR2 YYNGEE. CDR3 nucleotide sequence: TGTGCCAGCAGCCAAAAACAGGGGCGGGAGACCCAGTACTTC. As protein: CASSQKQGRETQYF. The full variable domain, its missing parts supplied by reference TRBV9 and TRBJ2-5, is DSGVTQTPKHLITATGQRVTLRCSPRSGDLSVYWYQQSLDQGLQFLIQYYNGEERAKGNILERFSAQQFPDLHSELNLSSLELGDSALYFCASSQKQGRETQYFGPGTRLLVL.

This clone was found once. The germline gene is not matched at one end of the junction; a read error may be the cause. The chain carries TRBV28 and TRBJ1-2, with D uncertain. CDR1 MDHEN and CDR2 SYDVKM come from the germline V gene. The CDR3 runs to 13 residues. CDR3 nucleotides: TGTGCCAGCAGTTCCCCACCGAACTATGGCTACCCCTTC. Residues: CASSSPPNYGYPF.

CDR3 amino acids: CAWSAGRARGYGYTF. The CDR3 DNA reads as TGTGCCTGGAGTGCTGGCAGGGCAAGGGGCTATGGCTACACCTTC. The rearrangement joins TRBV30 to TRBJ1-2; perhaps TRBD1 as D (5 bases). The CDR3 extends over 15 amino acids. Germline CDR1 reads GTSNPN; CDR2 reads SVGIG (reference sequence). The V and J ends lost 1 base and 4 bases respectively, with 16 bases between them.

The chain links TRBV5-1 to TRBJ1-1, with TRBD1 matching 11 bases. V was pared by 4 bases and J by 0 bases, with 5 bases of the junction left unmatched. Germline assignment: CDR1 SGHRS and CDR2 YFSETQ. The length of the CDR3 is 16 residues. The CDR3 reads CASSRDRGALNTEAFF. The CDR3 nucleotides are TGCGCCAGCAGCCGGGACAGGGGGGCCCTGAACACTGAAGCTTTCTTT.

The gene calls are TRBV2 and TRBJ2-3; 8 bases are shared with TRBD1. The CDR3 loop spans 14 amino acids. The junction had 2 bases not matched to a gene; V was cut back by 4 bases and J by 2 bases. Germline V gene lookup returns CDR1 SNHLY and CDR2 FYNNEI. The CDR3 nucleotides read TGTGCCAGCAGTGCGGACAGGGACACAGATACGCAGTATTTT. Its translation: CASSADRDTDTQYF.

The chain recombines TRBV27 with TRBJ1-2, with TRBD1 matching 8 bases. J lost 1 base, V lost 1 base, and 5 bases had no gene match. The CDR3 totals 16 residues. Germline loops: CDR1 MNHEY, CDR2 SMNVEV (reference sequence). In DNA, the CDR3 is TGTGCCAGCAGTTTATACAACAGGGGGGGTAACTATGGCTACACCTTC. Translated, it gives CASSLYNRGGNYGYTF.

The CDR3 coding sequence is TGTGCCAGCAGCTTAGTCCCGGGGACAGGGTCAACTAATGAAAAACTGTTTTTT. Its translation is CASSLVPGTGSTNEKLFF. The chain joins TRBV11-2 to TRBJ1-4, with 9 positions matching TRBD1. CDR3 length: 18 residues. The germline V gene encodes CDR1 SGHAT and CDR2 FQNNGV. V lost 1 base and J lost 0; bases outside the gene matches: 6.

This chain links TRBV5-1 with TRBJ2-2; weak D call: TRBD1 (6 bases). Between the trimmed V and J ends, which lost 4 bases and 0 bases, there was a span of 7 bases. This CDR3 region has 14 residues. In germline, CDR1 is SGHRS, CDR2 YFSETQ. As DNA, the CDR3 is TGCGCCAGCAGCGGGACAACGAACACCGGGGAGCTGTTTTTT. Its translation: CASSGTTNTGELFF. The full variable domain, completed using reference TRBV5-1 and TRBJ2-2, is KAGVTQTPRYLIKTRGQQVTLSCSPISGHRSVSWYQQTPGQGLQFLFEYFSETQRNKGNFPGRFSGRQFSNSRSEMNVSTLELGDSALYLCASSGTTNTGELFFGEGSRLTVL.

This clone was seen a few times. The rearrangement links TRBV7-9 to TRBJ1-4, with 12 bases identical to TRBD1. From germline, CDR1 is SEHNR and CDR2 FQNEAQ (reference sequence). The V and J ends lost 1 base and 10 bases, in that order; junction bases with no gene match: 4. This CDR3 is 15 amino acids long. The CDR3 here is CASSLEGQGARKLFF. CDR3 bases: TGTGCCAGCAGCTTAGAGGGACAGGGGGCGCGAAAACTGTTTTTT. Full variable domain (outside the CDR3, taken from reference TRBV7-9 and TRBJ1-4): DTGVSQNPRHKITKRGQNVTFRCDPISEHNRLYWYRQTLGQGPEFLTYFQNEAQLEKSRLLSDRFSAERPKGSFSTLEIQRTEQGDSAMYLCASSLEGQGARKLFFGSGTQLSVL.

The chain combines TRBV2 with TRBJ2-1, with D unresolved. The V end was cut by 3 bases, the J end by 1 base, with 4 bases between. CDR3 size: 13 residues. CDR1 is SNHLY and CDR2 is FYNNEI in the germline V gene. The chain's CDR3 is CASSERSYNEQFF. CDR3 sequence (DNA): TGTGCCAGCAGTGAGCGGTCCTACAATGAGCAGTTCTTC.

This chain links TRBV27 with TRBJ2-3, with 9 bases fitting TRBD2. The CDR3 is made up of 16 amino acids. The ends lost 5 bases at V and 0 bases at J; junction bases unmatched: 6. Germline CDR1 and CDR2: MNHEY and SMNVEV (reference sequence). CDR3 loop: CASSTLAGTSTDTQYF. For the CDR3, the DNA is TGTGCCAGCAGTACGCTAGCGGGGACTAGCACAGATACGCAGTATTTT.

The chain links TRBV6-1 to TRBJ1-5; 11 bases are a match to TRBD1. The V segment lost 7 bases and the J segment 7 bases; nucleotides outside the gene matches: 6. The length of the CDR3 is 14 residues. Per germline, CDR1 MNHNS and CDR2 SASEGT. CDR3 in DNA: TGTGCCAGCACCGGACAGGGGGCATGGCAGCCCCAGCATTTT. Its protein is CASTGQGAWQPQHF.

This clone was recorded once. The rearrangement uses TRBV6-6 and TRBJ1-2; TRBD1 might be the D (6 bases). CDR3 length equals 15 residues. Germline-derived CDR1 and CDR2 are MNHNY and SVGAGI (reference sequence). Trimming took 4 bases from V and 4 from J, leaving 16 bases between them. DNA for the CDR3: TGTGCCAGCAGTTCGCCAGACACAGGGACCTATGGCTACACCTTC. This sequence encodes CASSSPDTGTYGYTF.

The chain is built from TRBV29-1 and TRBJ2-5; 10 bases are shared with TRBD2. The DNA end is more similar to TRBJ2-7, so the J call may be wrong. The CDR3 length is 15 residues. Germline loops: CDR1 SQVTM, CDR2 ANQGSEA. The CDR3 sequence: CSVIPAGGPRSEQYF. Written as DNA, the CDR3 is TGCAGCGTTATTCCAGCGGGAGGGCCCAGGTCCGAGCAGTACTTC.

The rearrangement joins TRBV9 to TRBJ1-1; D is undetermined. Per germline, CDR1 SGDLS and CDR2 YYNGEE. The CDR3 is 15 amino acids. Trimming removed 2 bases at V and 5 bases at J, with 16 bases between. The CDR3 DNA reads TGTGCCAGCAGCGTTGGTCCGGGGTGGAGGACTGAAGCTTTCTTT. Translated, it gives CASSVGPGWRTEAFF. Supplemented by reference TRBV9 and TRBJ1-1, the full variable domain reads DSGVTQTPKHLITATGQRVTLRCSPRSGDLSVYWYQQSLDQGLQFLIQYYNGEERAKGNILERFSAQQFPDLHSELNLSSLELGDSALYFCASSVGPGWRTEAFFGQGTRLTVV.

The chain has TRBV6-1 and TRBJ1-2; D is unclear. The V and J ends lost 6 bases and 8 bases respectively, with 7 bases between them. The CDR3 is made up of 10 amino acids. The germline CDR1 and CDR2 sequences are MNHNS and SASEGT. CDR3 in DNA: TGTGCCAGCAGCCTACGGGGCTACACCTTC. It encodes CASSLRGYTF.

This clone was counted a few times. The chain employs TRBV18 and TRBJ1-3, with D tentatively TRBD1 (6 bases). V was trimmed by 3 bases and J by 0 bases, leaving 12 bases between them. The germline V gene has CDR1 KGHSH and CDR2 LQKENI. CDR3 length: 16 residues. The CDR3 loop reads CASSPSTGSSGNTIYF. In DNA form, the CDR3 reads TGTGCCAGCTCACCGTCAACAGGGTCCTCTGGAAACACCATATATTTT. Looking up the rest from reference TRBV18 and TRBJ1-3 gives the full variable domain: NAGVMQNPRHLVRRRGQEARLRCSPMKGHSHVYWYRQLPEEGLKFMVYLQKENIIDESGMPKERFSAEFPKEGPSILRIQQVVRGDSAAYFCASSPSTGSSGNTIYFGEGSWLTVV.

V is TRBV2 and J is TRBJ1-2; 8 positions agree with TRBD1. Germline CDR1 is SNHLY and CDR2 is FYNNEI. The trim removed 11 bases at V and 4 bases at J, leaving 9 bases unmatched. CDR3 length: 13 amino acids. The CDR3 spells CADVKTGAYGYTF. DNA of the CDR3: TGTGCCGACGTGAAGACAGGGGCCTATGGCTACACCTTC. The variable domain in full, with the rest retrieved from reference TRBV2 and TRBJ1-2, is EPEVTQTPSHQVTQMGQEVILRCVPISNHLYFYWYRQILGQKVEFLVSFYNNEISEKSEIFDDQFSVERPDGSNFTLKIRSTKLEDSAMYFCADVKTGAYGYTFGSGTRLTVV.

This clone is a singleton in its sample. The genes are TRBV19 and TRBJ2-7, with 9 positions matching TRBD1. CDR3 length: 14 amino acids. V shed 8 bases, J shed 3 bases, and the junction held 8 bases outside the gene matches. The germline V gene encodes CDR1 LNHDA and CDR2 SQIVND (reference sequence). CDR3 nucleotides: TGTGCCAGTTCTGGGACAGGGTCGGGCTACGAGCAGTACTTC. This gives the protein CASSGTGSGYEQYF.